Shown below are 32 T cell receptor beta chains from a single sample sequenced in a study of blood T cell repertoires in COVID-19 (TCRdb year 2020). The library relied on the immunoSEQ multiplex PCR assay. Held by TCRdb, this immuneACCESS table contains in-frame sequences only and omits some clones. Under half of the omission traces to an unresolved V gene where checked; the cause of the rest is unknown. Within this sample are 80,000 to 90,000 clones, with about 85% of them counted one time only. Under 3.5% of the sample is in the top ten clones. Input material: peripheral blood. These receptors all stem from a woman of 80 years or more with COVID-19, enrolled during active disease.

The chain carries TRBV7-3 and TRBJ2-1, with TRBD2 matching over 9 bases. J gave up 8 bases and V 5 bases, and 7 bases lay outside the gene matches. In germline, CDR1 is SGHTA, CDR2 FQGTGA. The CDR3 consists of 14 residues. Here the CDR3 reads CASSTRTSEDEQFF. The DNA for the CDR3 is TGTGCCAGCAGCACTCGGACTAGCGAGGATGAGCAGTTCTTC.

The rearrangement links TRBV30 to TRBJ2-5; TRBD2 matches 7 bases. Trimming took 0 bases from V and 5 from J; bases not matched to a gene: 6. Germline CDR1 GTSNPN, CDR2 SVGIG (reference sequence). The CDR3 has 14 amino acids. The CDR3 DNA sequence: TGTGCCTGGAGTGTAATATGGGGGGGTGAGACCCAGTACTTC. Translation: CAWSVIWGGETQYF.

CDR3 in DNA: TGTGCCAGCAGCTTAGCGTTCCGTACAGGGTGGGGGAACACTGAAGCTTTCTTT. It encodes CASSLAFRTGWGNTEAFF. V and J are TRBV7-8 and TRBJ1-1; D may be TRBD1 (6 bases). Germline V gene sequence: CDR1 SGHVS, CDR2 FQNEAQ. The CDR3 extends over 18 amino acids. Trimming removed 0 bases from V and 1 base from J, with 18 bases in between.

The chain combines TRBV6-6 with TRBJ1-2; 7 positions agree with TRBD1. Trimming cost V 2 bases and J 3 bases; bases outside gene matches: 9. Germline V gives CDR1 MNHNY, CDR2 SVGAGI (reference sequence). This CDR3 region has 16 residues. The CDR3 DNA reads TGTGCCAGCAGTTACCCTCGGACAGGCGCCCACTATGGCTACACCTTC. Its protein product is CASSYPRTGAHYGYTF.

This clone showed up just once. The V and J genes are TRBV2 and TRBJ2-7; maybe TRBD2 (5 bases). This CDR3 has 14 residues. Germline V CDR1 and CDR2: SNHLY, FYNNEI. V was cut by 4 bases and J by 2 bases, with 12 bases left in between. As DNA, the CDR3 is TGTGCCAGCAGTGGGCATGGGAGAACCTACGAGCAGTACTTC. Encoded protein: CASSGHGRTYEQYF.

V gene TRBV2 combines with J gene TRBJ1-2; D may be TRBD1 (6 bases). Trimming took off 6 bases at V and 4 bases at J, with 18 bases between the two ends. Germline V lookup: CDR1 SNHLY, CDR2 FYNNEI. This CDR3 spans 15 amino acids. The CDR3 sequence is CASSDRTGMAYGYTF. Here the CDR3 DNA reads TGTGCCAGCAGCGATAGAACAGGGATGGCCTATGGCTACACCTTC. Full variable domain (rest looked up from reference TRBV2 and TRBJ1-2): EPEVTQTPSHQVTQMGQEVILRCVPISNHLYFYWYRQILGQKVEFLVSFYNNEISEKSEIFDDQFSVERPDGSNFTLKIRSTKLEDSAMYFCASSDRTGMAYGYTFGSGTRLTVV.

V is TRBV15 and J is TRBJ1-4; the match to TRBD1 covers 11 bases. This CDR3 is built from 17 residues. Germline CDR1 reads LNHNV; CDR2 reads YYDKDF (reference sequence). V lost 9 bases, J lost 2 bases, and 11 bases stayed unmatched. CDR3: CATRDRGAGKTNEKLFF. For the CDR3, the DNA is TGTGCCACTCGGGACAGGGGGGCCGGGAAGACTAATGAAAAACTGTTTTTT.

This chain uses TRBV27 with TRBJ2-5, with D possibly being TRBD1 (5 bases). Germline V gene data show CDR1 as MNHEY and CDR2 as SMNVEV (reference sequence). The CDR3 is made up of 13 amino acids. V was trimmed by 4 bases and J by 7 bases, leaving 13 bases between them. In DNA, the CDR3 is TGTGCCAGCAGTTCCATACAGGTGGGGACCCAGTACTTC. This encodes CASSSIQVGTQYF.

A single count supports this clone. V gene TRBV12-5 combines with J gene TRBJ1-1; D remains ambiguous. V lost 1 base and J lost 1, with 19 bases in between. The CDR3 extends over 18 amino acids. Looked up from germline, CDR1 is LGHNT and CDR2 is FRNRAP. The CDR3 spells CASGLALLAAPGNTEAFF. In nucleotides, the CDR3 is TGTGCTAGTGGTTTGGCCTTGTTGGCCGCACCGGGGAACACTGAAGCTTTCTTT. The variable domain in full, with the rest retrieved from reference TRBV12-5 and TRBJ1-1, is DARVTQTPRHKVTEMGQEVTMRCQPILGHNTVFWYRQTMMQGLELLAYFRNRAPLDDSGMPKDRFSAEMPDATLATLKIQPSEPRDSAVYFCASGLALLAAPGNTEAFFGQGTRLTVV.

The V gene is TRBV13, the J gene TRBJ2-1; 8 bases are shared with TRBD1. This CDR3 region has 12 residues. V lost 6 bases to trimming and J lost 7 bases; unmatched junction nucleotides: 2. The germline CDR1 and CDR2 sequences are PRHDT and FYEKMQ (reference sequence). CDR3 loop: CASSRQGNEQFF. DNA for the CDR3: TGTGCCAGCAGTCGACAGGGGAATGAGCAGTTCTTC.

The V call is TRBV27, the J call TRBJ1-6; the match to TRBD1 covers 10 bases. The CDR3 covers 14 residues. The germline CDR1 and CDR2 sequences are MNHEY and SMNVEV (reference sequence). The ends lost 8 bases at V and 6 bases at J; junction bases unmatched: 4. The CDR3, as DNA: TGTGCCAGCGGCGGGACAGGGGTTAATTCACCCCTCCACTTT. Its translation is CASGGTGVNSPLHF.

The chain carries TRBV27 and TRBJ2-7, with D possibly matching TRBD1 (5 bases). Germline CDR1 and CDR2: MNHEY and SMNVEV (reference sequence). This CDR3 has 13 amino acids. The V end was cut by 3 bases, the J end by 6 bases, with 12 bases between. As DNA, the CDR3 is TGTGCCAGCAGTTTGATAGGGGTGACCGAGCAGTACTTC. Translation gives CASSLIGVTEQYF.

The V call is TRBV5-6, the J call TRBJ2-1; weak D call: TRBD1 (5 bases). This CDR3 comprises 14 residues. Germline CDR1 is SGHDT and CDR2 is YYEEEE. Trimming shortened V by 0 bases and J by 9 bases, and 13 bases separated the two germline ends. CDR3 protein: CASSLVQGVGEQFF. DNA of the CDR3: TGTGCCAGCAGCTTGGTCCAGGGCGTTGGTGAGCAGTTCTTC.

This clone was observed once. The chain recombines TRBV18 with TRBJ2-3, with TRBD2 identical over 9 bases. This CDR3 spans 15 amino acids. The trim removed 3 bases at V and 1 base at J, leaving 2 bases unmatched. CDR1 is KGHSH, CDR2 LQKENI, per germline. The CDR3 DNA follows: TGTGCCAGCTCACCTCGGACTAGCGGCACAGATACGCAGTATTTT. It is translated as CASSPRTSGTDTQYF.

The rearrangement uses TRBV18 and TRBJ1-6; 9 nucleotides line up with TRBD1. Germline V CDR1 and CDR2: KGHSH, LQKENI. This CDR3 contains 16 residues. The trim removed 5 bases at V and 6 bases at J, leaving 8 bases unmatched. DNA for the CDR3: TGTGCCAGCTCATCGATGATGGGACAGGGTAATTCACCCCTCCACTTT. Its translation: CASSSMMGQGNSPLHF. Looking up the rest from reference TRBV18 and TRBJ1-6 gives the full variable domain: NAGVMQNPRHLVRRRGQEARLRCSPMKGHSHVYWYRQLPEEGLKFMVYLQKENIIDESGMPKERFSAEFPKEGPSILRIQQVVRGDSAAYFCASSSMMGQGNSPLHFGNGTRLTVT.

CDR3 in amino acids: CASSSSRGRATHEQYF. The CDR3 bases are TGTGCCAGCAGCTCCTCCCGAGGCAGGGCAACCCACGAGCAGTACTTC. The chain has TRBV7-9 and TRBJ2-7; D may be TRBD1 (5 bases). Germline assignment: CDR1 SEHNR and CDR2 FQNEAQ (reference sequence). The germline V and J ends were trimmed by 4 bases and 5 bases, with 21 bases remaining between them. The CDR3 sequence is 16 residues long.

This chain uses TRBV24-1 with TRBJ2-5, with a tentative D call TRBD2 (6 bases). The CDR3 runs to 18 residues. Germline V gene lookup returns CDR1 KGHDR and CDR2 SFDVKD. With 1 base removed from V and 5 bases from J, the gap between germline ends came to 22 bases. CDR3 protein: CATSDFFLRGGKSETQYF. The CDR3 bases are TGTGCCACCAGTGATTTCTTCCTTCGCGGCGGGAAATCGGAGACCCAGTACTTC.

The chain couples TRBV6-5 to TRBJ1-4; no definite D call. Trimming removed 6 bases from V and 7 bases from J, with 9 bases in between. The CDR3 loop spans 12 amino acids. Per the germline V gene, CDR1 is MNHEY and CDR2 is SVGAGI. CDR3 protein: CASSQVGEKLFF. The CDR3 bases are TGTGCCAGCAGCCAAGTCGGTGAAAAACTGTTTTTT.

The chain recombines TRBV24-1 with TRBJ2-1, with 7 positions matching TRBD2. The junction had 6 bases not matched to a gene; V was cut back by 1 base and J by 7 bases. CDR1 is KGHDR and CDR2 is SFDVKD in the germline V gene. The CDR3 is made up of 15 amino acids. CDR3 sequence reads: CATSDFARGGNEQFF. Here the CDR3 DNA reads TGTGCCACCAGTGATTTTGCACGGGGAGGGAATGAGCAGTTCTTC.

This clone has just a few counts. The rearrangement joins TRBV7-9 to TRBJ1-1; D is ambiguous. The germline V gene encodes CDR1 SEHNR and CDR2 FQNEAQ (reference sequence). V was trimmed by 3 bases and J by 1 base, leaving 12 bases between them. CDR3 length: 15 amino acids. CDR3 DNA: TGTGCCAGCAGCTTCCATAGTGTAGCGAACACTGAAGCTTTCTTT. Protein product: CASSFHSVANTEAFF.

This chain uses TRBV28 with TRBJ2-5; the match to TRBD2 covers 7 bases. With 6 bases clipped from V and 6 bases from J, the junction kept 13 bases outside the gene matches. The CDR3 extends over 15 amino acids. CDR1 and CDR2 (germline): MDHEN, SYDVKM. DNA for the CDR3: TGTGCCAGCAGCCACGGGACTAACCCCGCGAAGACCCAGTACTTC. It encodes CASSHGTNPAKTQYF. The variable domain in full, completed from reference TRBV28 and TRBJ2-5, reads DVKVTQSSRYLVKRTGEKVFLECVQDMDHENMFWYRQDPGLGLRLIYFSYDVKMKEKGDIPEGYSVSREKKERFSLILESASTNQTSMYLCASSHGTNPAKTQYFGPGTRLLVL.

V gene TRBV10-3 combines with J gene TRBJ2-7; 7 nucleotides match TRBD1. The germline CDR1 and CDR2 sequences are ENHRY and SYGVKD. Germline trimming cut 6 bases from V and 0 bases from J; bases unmatched to any gene: 5. This CDR3 region has 14 residues. CDR3: CAIRPDRSSYEQYF. Written as DNA, the CDR3 is TGTGCCATCAGACCGGACAGGAGCTCCTACGAGCAGTACTTC.

The V gene is TRBV29-1, the J gene TRBJ2-1; 9 positions match TRBD2. V was pared by 7 bases and J by 12 bases, with 19 bases of the junction left unmatched. CDR1 is SQVTM, CDR2 ANQGSEA, per germline. The CDR3 is 15 residues long. CDR3 nucleotides: TGCAGCGCCCAAAGGGGTAGCGGGAGTGGTTATGGGCAGTTCTTC. Its protein is CSAQRGSGSGYGQFF.

The V call is TRBV3-1 (or the pseudogene TRBV3-2), the J call TRBJ2-7; 8 nucleotides line up with TRBD2. CDR3 length equals 14 residues. The ends lost 5 bases at V and 3 bases at J; junction bases unmatched: 6. CDR1 and CDR2 (germline): LGHDT, YNNKEL (reference sequence). The CDR3 spells CASSNGGAFYEQYF. Here the CDR3 DNA reads TGTGCCAGCAGCAACGGGGGGGCGTTCTACGAGCAGTACTTC.

V usage is TRBV6-5 and J usage is TRBJ1-5; 8 bases fit TRBD1. J lost 11 bases, V lost 7 bases, and 7 bases had no gene match. The CDR3 covers 12 residues. Germline lookup yields CDR1 MNHEY and CDR2 SVGAGI. The CDR3 sequence is CASKPGQGSQHF. CDR3 coding DNA: TGTGCCAGCAAACCCGGACAGGGCTCCCAGCATTTT.

V is TRBV11-2 and J is TRBJ2-3, with 8 bases identical to TRBD2. The germline V gene has CDR1 SGHAT and CDR2 FQNNGV. V shed 1 base, J shed 3 bases, and the junction held 6 bases outside the gene matches. This CDR3 spans 16 amino acids. The CDR3 DNA reads TGTGCCAGCAGCTTAGGCCGCGGGGGGAGGACAGATACGCAGTATTTT. Its translation: CASSLGRGGRTDTQYF.

This chain joins TRBV15 and TRBJ1-5; TRBD1 matches 8 bases. V lost 4 bases and J lost 6; bases outside the gene matches: 17. The CDR3 runs 18 residues. The germline CDR1 and CDR2 sequences are LNHNV and YYDKDF (reference sequence). CDR3 residues: CATSTTGQGFMGGQPQHF. CDR3 DNA sequence: TGTGCCACCAGCACAACAGGACAGGGTTTTATGGGCGGTCAGCCCCAGCATTTT. Based on the CDR3 plus reference TRBV15 and TRBJ1-5, the full variable domain is DAMVIQNPRYQVTQFGKPVTLSCSQTLNHNVMYWYQQKSSQAPKLLFHYYDKDFNNEADTPDNFQSRRPNTSFCFLDIRSPGLGDTAMYLCATSTTGQGFMGGQPQHFGDGTRLSIL.

This clone occurred a few times. The junction departs from the called germline gene at one end, perhaps through a read error. The V call is TRBV4-1, the J call TRBJ1-2, with a possible D match to TRBD1 (5 bases). The V gene's germline CDR1 is MGHRA and CDR2 YSYEKL. This CDR3 spans 11 amino acids. The CDR3 DNA reads TGCGCCAGCAGCCAAGGGGTCGTGTACAGGTTC. Amino acid sequence: CASSQGVVYRF.

This clone was seen just once. J is TRBJ2-7 and V is TRBV19; a possible D gene is TRBD2 (6 bases). The CDR3 contains 13 residues. From germline, CDR1 is LNHDA and CDR2 SQIVND (reference sequence). V lost 4 bases and J 1 base, leaving 8 bases between the germline ends. CDR3 in DNA: TGTGCCAGTAGTAGGACTATGTCCTACGAGCAGTACTTC. It is translated as CASSRTMSYEQYF.

The chain combines TRBV5-1 with TRBJ2-1; 9 bases fit TRBD2. The V segment lost 0 bases and the J segment 0 bases; nucleotides outside the gene matches: 4. This CDR3 contains 17 residues. Germline V lookup: CDR1 SGHRS, CDR2 YFSETQ. CDR3 coding DNA: TGCGCCAGCAGCTTGGGGGTTAGCGGGGGCTCCTACAATGAGCAGTTCTTC. Translated: CASSLGVSGGSYNEQFF.

V and J are TRBV7-2 and TRBJ2-6; 10 bases match TRBD1. The CDR3 has 18 amino acids. V lost 5 bases to trimming and J lost 5 bases; unmatched junction nucleotides: 12. Germline CDR1 SGHTA, CDR2 FQGNSA. The CDR3 is CASSPLGQGDLRANVLTF. For the CDR3, the DNA is TGTGCCAGCAGCCCCCTTGGACAGGGGGATCTTCGGGCCAACGTCCTGACTTTC. Together with reference TRBV7-2 and TRBJ2-6, the CDR3 gives the full variable domain: GAGVSQSPSNKVTEKGKDVELRCDPISGHTALYWYRQSLGQGLEFLIYFQGNSAPDKSGLPSDRFSAERTGGSVSTLTIQRTQQEDSAVYLCASSPLGQGDLRANVLTFGAGSRLTVL.

This sequence joins TRBV5-1 and TRBJ2-7; TRBD2 matches 11 bases. This CDR3 is 15 amino acids long. Per the germline V gene, CDR1 is SGHRS and CDR2 is YFSETQ. Trimming cost V 0 bases and J 2 bases; bases outside gene matches: 1. The CDR3 DNA sequence: TGCGCCAGCAGCTTGGGACTAGCGGGAACCTACGAGCAGTACTTC. This translates into CASSLGLAGTYEQYF. Using reference TRBV5-1 and TRBJ2-7 for the parts outside the CDR3, the full variable domain is KAGVTQTPRYLIKTRGQQVTLSCSPISGHRSVSWYQQTPGQGLQFLFEYFSETQRNKGNFPGRFSGRQFSNSRSEMNVSTLELGDSALYLCASSLGLAGTYEQYFGPGTRLTVT.